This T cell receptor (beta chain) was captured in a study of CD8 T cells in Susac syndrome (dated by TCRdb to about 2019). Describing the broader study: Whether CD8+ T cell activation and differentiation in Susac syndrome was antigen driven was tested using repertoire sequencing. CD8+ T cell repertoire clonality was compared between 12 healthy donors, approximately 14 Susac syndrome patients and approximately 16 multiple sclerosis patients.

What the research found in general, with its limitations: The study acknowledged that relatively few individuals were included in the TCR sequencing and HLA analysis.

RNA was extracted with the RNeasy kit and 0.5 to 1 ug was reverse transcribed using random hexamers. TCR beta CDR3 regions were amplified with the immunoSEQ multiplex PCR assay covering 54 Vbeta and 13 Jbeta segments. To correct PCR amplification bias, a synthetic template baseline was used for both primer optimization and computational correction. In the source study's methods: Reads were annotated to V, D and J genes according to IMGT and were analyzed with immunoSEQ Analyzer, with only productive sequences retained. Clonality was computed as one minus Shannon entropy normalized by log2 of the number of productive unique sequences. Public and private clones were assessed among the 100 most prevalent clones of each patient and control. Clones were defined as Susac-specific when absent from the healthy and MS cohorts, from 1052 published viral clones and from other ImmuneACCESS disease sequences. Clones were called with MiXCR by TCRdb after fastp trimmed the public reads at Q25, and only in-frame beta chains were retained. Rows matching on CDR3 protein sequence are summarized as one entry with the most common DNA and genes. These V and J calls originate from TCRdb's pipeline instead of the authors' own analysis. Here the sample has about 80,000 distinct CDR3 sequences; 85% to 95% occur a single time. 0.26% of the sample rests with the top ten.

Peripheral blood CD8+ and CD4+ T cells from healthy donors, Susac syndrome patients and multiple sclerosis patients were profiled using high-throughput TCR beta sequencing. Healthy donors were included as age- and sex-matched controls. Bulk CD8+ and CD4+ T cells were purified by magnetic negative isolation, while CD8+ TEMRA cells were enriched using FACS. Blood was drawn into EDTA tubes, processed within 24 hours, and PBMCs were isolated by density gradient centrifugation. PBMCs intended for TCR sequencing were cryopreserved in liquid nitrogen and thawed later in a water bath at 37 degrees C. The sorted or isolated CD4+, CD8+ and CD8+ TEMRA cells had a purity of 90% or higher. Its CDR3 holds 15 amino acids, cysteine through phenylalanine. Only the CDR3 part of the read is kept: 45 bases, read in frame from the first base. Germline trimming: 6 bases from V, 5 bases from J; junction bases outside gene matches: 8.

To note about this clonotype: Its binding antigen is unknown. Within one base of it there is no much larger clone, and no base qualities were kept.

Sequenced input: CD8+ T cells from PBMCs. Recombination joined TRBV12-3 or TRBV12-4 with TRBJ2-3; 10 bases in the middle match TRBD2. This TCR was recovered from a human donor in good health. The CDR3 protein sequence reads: CASSHLAGEKDTQYF. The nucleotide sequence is TGTGCCAGCAGCCATCTAGCGGGAGAGAAAGATACGCAGTATTTT.